This T cell receptor (beta chain) was sequenced during a study of blood T cell repertoires in COVID-19. Overall study context: The samples span acute and convalescent COVID-19 from the United States, Italy and Spain. PBMCs, B-cell-depleted T cells, or T cells provided the cDNA or gDNA that made up the material.

The germline V gene has CDR1 SGHNT and CDR2 YYREEE (reference sequence). There are 16 residues in the CDR3. Trimming at V came to 7 bases and at J to 4 bases, leaving 14 bases not matched to a gene. Original methodology: Reference gene primer amplification gave estimated nucleated cell counts. Using immunoSEQ multiplex PCR, the repertoire was profiled, and TCRdb retains in-frame clones only, with some absent. That table supplies the V and J calls and clone size; D and trimming were determined from the DNA. Of 65,000 to 85,000 clones in the sample, roughly 90% were seen once. The chain uses TRBV5-4 and TRBJ1-1; TRBD1 aligns across 9 bases. The receptor's source is a human donor in a cohort sampled during active COVID-19. The sample consisted of peripheral blood. CDR3: CASLNTQGAFFTEAFF. The CDR3 bases are TGTGCCAGCTTAAATACACAGGGGGCGTTTTTCACTGAAGCTTTCTTT. Together with reference TRBV5-4 and TRBJ1-1, the CDR3 gives the full variable domain: ETGVTQSPTHLIKTRGQQVTLRCSSQSGHNTVSWYQQALGQGPQFIFQYYREEENGRGNFPPRFSGLQFPNYSSELNVNALELDDSALYLCASLNTQGAFFTEAFFGQGTRLTVV.